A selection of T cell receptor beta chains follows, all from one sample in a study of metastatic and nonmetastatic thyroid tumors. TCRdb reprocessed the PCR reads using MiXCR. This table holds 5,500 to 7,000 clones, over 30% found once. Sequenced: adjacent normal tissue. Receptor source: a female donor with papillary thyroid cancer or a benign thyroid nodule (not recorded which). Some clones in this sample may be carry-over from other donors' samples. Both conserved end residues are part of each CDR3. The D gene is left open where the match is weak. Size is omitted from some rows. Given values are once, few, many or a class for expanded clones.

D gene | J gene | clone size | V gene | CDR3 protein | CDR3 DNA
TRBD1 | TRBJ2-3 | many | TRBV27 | CASSFTRTGKFTDTQYF | TGTGCCAGCAGTTTTACCCGGACAGGGAAATTCACAGATACGCAGTATTTT
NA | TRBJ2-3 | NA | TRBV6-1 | CASSSALTVKSDTQYF | TGTGCCAGCAGCTCGGCGCTTACCGTTAAATCAGATACGCAGTATTTT
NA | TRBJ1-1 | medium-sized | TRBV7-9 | CASSTMGLYTEAFF | TGTGCCAGCAGTACTATGGGATTGTACACTGAAGCTTTCTTT
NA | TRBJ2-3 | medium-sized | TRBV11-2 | CASSSQTDTQYF | TGTGCCAGCAGCTCCCAAACAGATACGCAGTATTTT
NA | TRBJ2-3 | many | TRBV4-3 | CASSQYVGISTDTQYF | TGCGCCAGCAGCCAATACGTCGGGATCAGCACAGATACGCAGTATTTT
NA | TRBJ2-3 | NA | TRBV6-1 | CASKEWGWGYAAQYF | TGTGCCAGCAAGGAATGGGGATGGGGATACGCGGCGCAGTATTTT
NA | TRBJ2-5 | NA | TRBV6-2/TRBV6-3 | CASSYLSQQETQYF | TGTGCCAGCAGTTACTTGTCCCAACAAGAGACCCAGTACTTC
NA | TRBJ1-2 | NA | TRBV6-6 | CASSYLGRNYGYTF | TGTGCCAGCAGTTACTTGGGCCGGAACTATGGCTACACCTTC
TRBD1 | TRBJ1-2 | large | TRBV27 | CASSLGQEWGYTF | TGTGCCAGCAGTTTAGGACAGGAGTGGGGCTACACCTTC
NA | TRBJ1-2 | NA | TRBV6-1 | CASREASNYGYTF | TGTGCCAGCAGAGAAGCGAGTAACTATGGCTACACCTTC
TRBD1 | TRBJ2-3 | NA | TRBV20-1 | CSATGTGSTDTQYF | TGCAGTGCTACCGGGACAGGGAGCACAGATACGCAGTATTTT
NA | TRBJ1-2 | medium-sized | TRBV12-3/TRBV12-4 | CASSNLLRGYYGYTF | TGTGCCAGCAGCAACCTACTCAGGGGTTACTATGGCTACACCTTC
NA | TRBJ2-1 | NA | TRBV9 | CASSVDEGGYNEQFF | TGTGCCAGCAGCGTAGACGAGGGCGGCTACAATGAGCAGTTCTTC
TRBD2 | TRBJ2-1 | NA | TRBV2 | CASGRALAGEQFF | TGTGCCAGCGGACGGGCACTAGCGGGGGAGCAGTTCTTC
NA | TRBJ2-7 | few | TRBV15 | CATSRAGDEQYF | TGTGCCACCAGCAGAGCGGGGGACGAGCAGTACTTC
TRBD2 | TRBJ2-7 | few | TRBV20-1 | CSAITASGRSPHEQYF | TGCAGTGCCATCACAGCTAGCGGGAGATCCCCCCACGAGCAGTACTTC
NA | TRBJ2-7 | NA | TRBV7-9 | CASSLGSPNEQYF | TGTGCCAGCAGCTTAGGCAGCCCCAACGAGCAGTACTTC
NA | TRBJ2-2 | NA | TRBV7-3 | CASSNQEVGELFF | TGTGCCAGCAGCAACCAGGAGGTCGGGGAGCTGTTTTTT
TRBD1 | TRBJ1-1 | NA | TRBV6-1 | CASRTGGAGNTEAFF | TGTGCCAGCAGGACAGGGGGCGCCGGGAACACTGAAGCTTTCTTT
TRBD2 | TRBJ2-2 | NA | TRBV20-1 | CSARRTSANTGELFF | TGCAGTGCCCGCCGGACTAGCGCTAACACCGGGGAGCTGTTTTTT
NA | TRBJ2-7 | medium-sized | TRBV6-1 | CASSAGEFDEQYF | TGTGCCAGCAGTGCGGGGGAATTCGACGAGCAGTACTTC
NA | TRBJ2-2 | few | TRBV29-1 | CSVEGWDDYGELFF | TGCAGCGTTGAAGGCTGGGATGATTACGGGGAGCTGTTTTTT
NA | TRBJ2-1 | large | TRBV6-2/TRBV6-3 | CASSYGSSIDNEQFF | TGTGCCAGCAGTTACGGCTCTAGCATCGACAATGAGCAGTTCTTC
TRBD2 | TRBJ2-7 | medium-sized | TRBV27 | CASSSGTRKYEQYF | TGTGCCAGCAGTTCCGGGACTAGAAAATACGAGCAGTACTTC
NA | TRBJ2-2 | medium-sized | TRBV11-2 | CASSLEGNTGELFF | TGTGCCAGCAGCTTAGAAGGGAACACCGGGGAGCTGTTTTTT
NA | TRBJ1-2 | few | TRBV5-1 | CASSLGPSTGGYTF | TGCGCCAGCAGCTTGGGCCCCTCTACGGGTGGCTACACCTTC
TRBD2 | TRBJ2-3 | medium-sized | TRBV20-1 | CSAEEIAGSSTDTQYF | TGCAGTGCAGAGGAAATAGCGGGTTCTAGCACAGATACGCAGTATTTT
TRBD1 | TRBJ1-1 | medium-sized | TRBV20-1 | CSARGTGGLWTEAFF | TGCAGTGCTAGAGGGACAGGGGGTCTTTGGACTGAAGCTTTCTTT
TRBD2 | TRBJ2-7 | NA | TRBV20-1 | CSARGTSGQGYEQYF | TGCAGTGCTAGAGGGACTAGCGGCCAGGGCTACGAGCAGTACTTC
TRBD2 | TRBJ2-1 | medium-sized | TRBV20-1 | CSARGHLAEPYNEQFF | TGCAGTGCTAGAGGCCATCTAGCGGAACCATACAATGAGCAGTTCTTC
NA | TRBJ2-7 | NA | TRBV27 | CASSGRKGSAYEQYF | TGTGCCAGCAGTGGGAGGAAGGGGTCCGCCTACGAGCAGTACTTC
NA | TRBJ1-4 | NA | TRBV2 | CASSERTDNEKLFF | TGTGCCAGCAGTGAAAGGACGGATAATGAAAAACTGTTTTTT
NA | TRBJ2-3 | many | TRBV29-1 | CSVDLAGTQYF | TGCAGCGTTGATCTAGCAGGCACGCAGTATTTT
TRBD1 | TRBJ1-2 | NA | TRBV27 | CASSLMTGGTYGYTF | TGTGCCAGCAGTCTCATGACAGGGGGCACCTATGGCTACACCTTC
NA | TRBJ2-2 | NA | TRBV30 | CAWRPSWGELFF | TGTGCCTGGAGACCCTCGTGGGGGGAGCTGTTTTTT
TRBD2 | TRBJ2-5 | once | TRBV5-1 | CASSLGLAGGGYQETQYF | TGCGCCAGCAGCTTGGGACTAGCGGGGGGCGGGTACCAAGAGACCCAGTACTTC
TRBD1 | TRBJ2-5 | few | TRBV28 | CASSLGDSQETQYF | TGTGCCAGCAGTTTAGGGGACAGCCAAGAGACCCAGTACTTC
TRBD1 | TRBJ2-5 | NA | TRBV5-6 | CASSTEQGATRETQYF | TGTGCCAGCAGCACGGAACAGGGGGCGACCCGAGAGACCCAGTACTTC
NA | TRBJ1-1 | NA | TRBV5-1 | CASSSQGGTEAFF | TGCGCCAGCAGCTCGCAGGGAGGGACTGAAGCTTTCTTT
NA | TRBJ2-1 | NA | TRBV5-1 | CASSRGNEQFF | TGCGCCAGCAGCCGGGGGAATGAGCAGTTCTTC
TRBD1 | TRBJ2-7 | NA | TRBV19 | CASSRWTGESEQYF | TGTGCCAGTAGTAGATGGACAGGGGAGAGCGAGCAGTACTTC
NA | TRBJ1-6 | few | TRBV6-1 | CASGPERAWYSPLHF | TGTGCCAGCGGCCCTGAGAGGGCTTGGTATTCACCCCTCCACTTT
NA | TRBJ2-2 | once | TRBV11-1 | CASRVRAGAGELFF | TGTGCCAGCAGAGTCCGGGCCGGGGCCGGGGAGCTGTTTTTT
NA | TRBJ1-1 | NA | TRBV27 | CASSLYKNTEAFF | TGTGCCAGCAGTTTATACAAGAACACTGAAGCTTTCTTT
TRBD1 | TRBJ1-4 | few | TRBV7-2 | CASSSYLQGSGLFF | TGTGCCAGCAGCTCCTACTTACAGGGGTCGGGACTGTTTTTT
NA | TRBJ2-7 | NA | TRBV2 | CASIYGGIYEQYF | TGTGCCAGCATTTACGGGGGAATCTACGAGCAGTACTTC
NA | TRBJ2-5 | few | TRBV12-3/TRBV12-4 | CASSLVTRETKYF | TGTGCCAGCAGTTTAGTGACTAGGGAGACCAAGTACTTC
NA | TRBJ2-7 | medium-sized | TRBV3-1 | CASTPQGRQADEQYF | TGTGCCAGCACCCCCCAGGGACGGCAGGCTGACGAGCAGTACTTC
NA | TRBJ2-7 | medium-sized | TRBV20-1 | CSVPGRVGYEQYF | TGCAGTGTTCCGGGACGGGTGGGGTACGAGCAGTACTTC
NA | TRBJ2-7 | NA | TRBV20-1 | CSASPGQKIYEQYF | TGCAGTGCGTCACCGGGACAAAAAATCTACGAGCAGTACTTC